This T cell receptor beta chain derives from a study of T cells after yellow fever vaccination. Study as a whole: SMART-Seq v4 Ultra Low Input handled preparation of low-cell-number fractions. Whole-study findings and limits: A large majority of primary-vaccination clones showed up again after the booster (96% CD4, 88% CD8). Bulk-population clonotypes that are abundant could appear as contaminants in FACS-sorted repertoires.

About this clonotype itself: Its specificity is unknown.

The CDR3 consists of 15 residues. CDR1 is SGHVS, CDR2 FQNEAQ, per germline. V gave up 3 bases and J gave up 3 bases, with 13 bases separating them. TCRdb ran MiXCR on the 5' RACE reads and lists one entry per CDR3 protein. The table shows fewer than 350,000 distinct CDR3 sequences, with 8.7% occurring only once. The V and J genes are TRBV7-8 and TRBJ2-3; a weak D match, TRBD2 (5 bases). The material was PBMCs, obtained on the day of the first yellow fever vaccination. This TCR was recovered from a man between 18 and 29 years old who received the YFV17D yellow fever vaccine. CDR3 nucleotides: TGTGCCAGCAGCTTGTGGCAGGTAGCGACAGATACGCAGTATTTT. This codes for CASSLWQVATDTQYF.